Below, 13 T cell receptor beta chains from the same sample are listed, as sequenced in a study of beta chain features in type 1 diabetes. Findings and caveats of the study: TCRB CDR3 length was moderately but significantly reduced in all four CD4+ subsets of Type 1 diabetes patients.

Since all of the isolated RNA was reverse transcribed, expressed TCRB transcripts were what got sequenced. The method was immunoSEQ multiplex PCR; TCRdb's version includes in-frame clones alone and lacks a portion of them. The sample shows roughly 160,000 clones, approximately 8.1% of them seen only once. No antigen has been assigned to these receptors. Sample: central memory CD4+ T cells from blood. These receptors were obtained from a young man with type 1 diabetes.

The CDR3 bases are TGTGCCAGCAGCTTAGGACCGGGACAGGGGAGCTCACCCCTCCACTTT. Its translation is CASSLGPGQGSSPLHF. This chain joins TRBV7-9 and TRBJ1-6; 10 bases line up with TRBD1. This CDR3 comprises 16 residues. Germline CDR1 SEHNR, CDR2 FQNEAQ (reference sequence). Germline trimming cut 1 base from V and 10 bases from J; bases unmatched to any gene: 7.

This chain connects TRBV11-2 to TRBJ2-1; D is possibly TRBD2 (5 bases). The CDR3 has 14 amino acids. Germline CDR1 and CDR2: SGHAT and FQNNGV. V lost 1 base, J lost 10 bases, and 14 bases lay in between. The CDR3 DNA is TGTGCCAGCAGCTTAGCCCCCGGGAAGGGAGAGCAGTTCTTC. Translating it yields CASSLAPGKGEQFF.

The genes are TRBV4-2 and TRBJ2-7, with a possible D match to TRBD1 (6 bases). The CDR3 covers 14 residues. V was clipped by 3 bases and J by 3 bases, with 12 bases between them. Germline CDR1 and CDR2: LGHNA and YNFKEQ. CDR3 loop: CASSQDRDYYEQYF. The CDR3 DNA reads TGTGCCAGCAGCCAGGACAGAGACTACTACGAGCAGTACTTC.

This chain links TRBV28 with TRBJ1-1; 7 positions agree with TRBD1. Germline loops: CDR1 MDHEN, CDR2 SYDVKM. V gave up 2 bases and J gave up 0 bases; unmatched junction bases: 9. The CDR3 spans 17 residues. This chain's CDR3 is CASSLTGVTFMNTEAFF. The DNA of the CDR3 is TGTGCCAGCAGTTTAACAGGGGTGACCTTCATGAACACTGAAGCTTTCTTT.

This rearrangement joins TRBV11-2 to TRBJ2-3; D is perhaps TRBD2 (6 bases). From germline, CDR1 is SGHAT and CDR2 FQNNGV. The V and J ends lost 1 base and 14 bases respectively, with 16 bases between them. The CDR3 is 13 amino acids. The CDR3 loop reads CASSLAGDPHRYF. The CDR3, as DNA: TGTGCCAGCAGCTTAGCGGGGGACCCGCACCGGTATTTT.

This clone has at least ten counts. The chain joins TRBV28 to TRBJ2-7; no definite D call. The germline gives CDR1 MDHEN, CDR2 SYDVKM. The length of the CDR3 is 12 residues. V gave up 6 bases and J gave up 2 bases, with 8 bases separating them. The CDR3 DNA reads TGTGCCAGCAGCCAACAGACCTACGAGCAGTACTTC. This encodes CASSQQTYEQYF.

The sample holds many counts of this clone. The chain employs TRBV29-1 and TRBJ1-1; D might be TRBD1 (5 bases). This CDR3 has 13 residues. Germline assignment: CDR1 SQVTM and CDR2 ANQGSEA. V was trimmed by 7 bases and J by 0 bases, leaving 12 bases between them. CDR3 nucleotide sequence: TGCAGCGCAGGGCTGAGTCTGAACACTGAAGCTTTCTTT. Translation: CSAGLSLNTEAFF. The entire variable domain, with the rest obtained from reference TRBV29-1 and TRBJ1-1, is as follows: SAVISQKPSRDICQRGTSLTIQCQVDSQVTMMFWYRQQPGQSLTLIATANQGSEATYESGFVIDKFPISRPNLTFSTLTVSNMSPEDSSIYLCSAGLSLNTEAFFGQGTRLTVV.

This clone was recorded a few times. The rearrangement links TRBV7-8 to TRBJ2-5; tentatively, D is TRBD2 (5 bases). The CDR3 consists of 12 residues. Trimming removed 0 bases from V and 11 bases from J, with 10 bases in between. Germline V gene lookup returns CDR1 SGHVS and CDR2 FQNEAQ. In DNA form, the CDR3 reads TGTGCCAGCAGCTTAGCCCGGGAAAGACAGTACTTC. Encoded protein: CASSLARERQYF.

V gene TRBV5-1 combines with J gene TRBJ1-1; the match to TRBD1 covers 8 bases. Germline V gives CDR1 SGHRS, CDR2 YFSETQ. V dropped 4 bases and J dropped 5; count of bases not matched to a gene: 10. The CDR3 is 15 residues long. CDR3 amino acids: CASSHGTGMGTEAFF. CDR3 coding DNA: TGCGCCAGCAGCCATGGGACAGGCATGGGGACTGAAGCTTTCTTT. The variable domain in full, with the rest retrieved from reference TRBV5-1 and TRBJ1-1, is KAGVTQTPRYLIKTRGQQVTLSCSPISGHRSVSWYQQTPGQGLQFLFEYFSETQRNKGNFPGRFSGRQFSNSRSEMNVSTLELGDSALYLCASSHGTGMGTEAFFGQGTRLTVV.

This clone turned up a few times. The chain carries TRBV28 and TRBJ1-6, with a tentative D call TRBD1 (5 bases). Germline V gene lookup returns CDR1 MDHEN and CDR2 SYDVKM. This CDR3 is 15 amino acids long. The germline V and J ends were trimmed by 3 bases and 6 bases, with 12 bases remaining between them. CDR3: CASSLWQGTNSPLHF. CDR3 in DNA: TGTGCCAGCAGTTTGTGGCAGGGAACTAATTCACCCCTCCACTTT. Drawing the rest from reference TRBV28 and TRBJ1-6, the complete variable domain is DVKVTQSSRYLVKRTGEKVFLECVQDMDHENMFWYRQDPGLGLRLIYFSYDVKMKEKGDIPEGYSVSREKKERFSLILESASTNQTSMYLCASSLWQGTNSPLHFGNGTRLTVT.

The chain combines TRBV11-2 with TRBJ2-2; TRBD1 is a possible D gene (6 bases). The V end lost 4 bases, the J end lost 7 bases, and 13 bases lay between the germline ends. The CDR3 totals 14 residues. CDR1 is SGHAT, CDR2 FQNNGV, per germline. CDR3 bases: TGTGCCAGCAGCTCCCCAAACAGGGACGGGGAGCTGTTTTTT. This translates into CASSSPNRDGELFF.

This clone was picked up a small number of times. The rearrangement uses TRBV10-3 and TRBJ2-5; D possibly corresponds to TRBD2 (6 bases). The CDR3 has 14 amino acids. The V and J ends lost 11 bases and 1 base respectively, with 17 bases between them. The germline CDR1 and CDR2 sequences are ENHRY and SYGVKD. The CDR3 coding sequence is TGTGCCGTGAGGGACTCCACCACCCAAGAGACCCAGTACTTC. Its protein is CAVRDSTTQETQYF.

This clone was detected a few times. This chain uses TRBV7-2 with TRBJ1-6, with D maybe TRBD1 (5 bases). Germline lookup yields CDR1 SGHTA and CDR2 FQGNSA. V shed 3 bases and J shed 11 bases, with 8 bases lying between them. The CDR3 runs 12 residues. DNA for the CDR3: TGTGCCAGCAGCTTGACAGACCCACCCCTCCACTTT. Its protein is CASSLTDPPLHF.